These 20 T cell receptor beta chains were sequenced from one sample in a study of T cell responses to AZD1222 COVID-19 vaccine. Method: immunoSEQ multiplex PCR; TCRdb's copy keeps in-frame clones and lacks some. The sample lists about 150,000 clones, approximately 90% occurring once. The specimen comprised peripheral blood, sampled after recovery from COVID-19. The receptor source for this set is an adult who had recovered from COVID-19.

Only one count was recorded for this clone. This chain joins TRBV6-5 and TRBJ1-2; possibly TRBD1 for D (6 bases). The CDR3 spans 13 residues. With 5 bases removed from V and 4 bases from J, the gap between germline ends came to 11 bases. Per germline, CDR1 MNHEY and CDR2 SVGAGI. In DNA form, the CDR3 reads TGTGCCAGCAGTCCGAGACAGGCCTATGGCTACACCTTC. Amino acid sequence: CASSPRQAYGYTF.

The rearrangement links TRBV9 to TRBJ2-7; tentative D call: TRBD2 (10 bases). Trimming took off 4 bases at V and 5 bases at J, with 31 bases between the two ends. Germline CDR1 is SGDLS and CDR2 is YYNGEE. This CDR3 has 19 amino acids. The CDR3 DNA follows: TGTGCCAGCAGCCCGGGACAGGGCCTGCCGAGCGGGAGGGCCCACGAGCAGTACTTC. This codes for CASSPGQGLPSGRAHEQYF.

The chain employs TRBV27 and TRBJ2-2; D remains ambiguous. Trimming removed 6 bases from V and 5 bases from J, with 13 bases in between. Germline V CDR1 and CDR2: MNHEY, SMNVEV (reference sequence). This CDR3 is 14 amino acids long. CDR3 amino acids: CASSTFGWTGELFF. The CDR3 coding sequence is TGTGCCAGCAGCACCTTCGGGTGGACCGGGGAGCTGTTTTTT.

In this sample, this clone turned up once. This chain links TRBV28 with TRBJ2-5; the D gene could be TRBD1 or TRBD2 (5 bases each). Germline assignment: CDR1 MDHEN and CDR2 SYDVKM. Trimming removed 3 bases at V and 1 base at J, with 12 bases between. The CDR3 totals 15 residues. This chain's CDR3 is CASSFRDLRQETQYF. The CDR3 DNA is TGTGCCAGCAGTTTTCGGGACCTTCGCCAAGAGACCCAGTACTTC. Complete variable domain (other parts from reference TRBV28 and TRBJ2-5): DVKVTQSSRYLVKRTGEKVFLECVQDMDHENMFWYRQDPGLGLRLIYFSYDVKMKEKGDIPEGYSVSREKKERFSLILESASTNQTSMYLCASSFRDLRQETQYFGPGTRLLVL.

The J gene is TRBJ2-7, the V gene TRBV6-5; TRBD2 might be the D (6 bases). V lost 6 bases to trimming and J lost 3 bases, with 15 bases between them. Germline V gives CDR1 MNHEY, CDR2 SVGAGI. CDR3 length equals 14 residues. CDR3 nucleotide sequence: TGTGCCAGCAGACCCGGGACGGACTACTACGAGCAGTACTTC. It codes for CASRPGTDYYEQYF.

V is TRBV18 and J is TRBJ2-2, with D unresolved. The length of the CDR3 is 16 residues. Trimming removed 3 bases at V and 1 base at J, with 12 bases between. Looked up from germline, CDR1 is KGHSH and CDR2 is LQKENI. The CDR3 sequence is CASSPVVVGNTGELFF. The CDR3 DNA is TGTGCCAGCTCACCCGTCGTAGTAGGGAACACCGGGGAGCTGTTTTTT.

The genes are TRBV3-1 (or the pseudogene TRBV3-2) and TRBJ2-5, with 8 positions matching TRBD2. Germline assignment: CDR1 LGHDT and CDR2 YNNKEL (reference sequence). V was clipped by 0 bases and J by 5 bases; unmatched bases: 14. The CDR3 has 18 amino acids. DNA of the CDR3: TGTGCCAGCAGCCAAGAGGGGGAGCGCGGGGGGTCCCGGGAGACCCAGTACTTC. It yields the protein CASSQEGERGGSRETQYF.

The chain links TRBV28 to TRBJ2-7; D is ambiguous. Germline CDR1 MDHEN, CDR2 SYDVKM. The CDR3 length is 13 residues. V was clipped by 9 bases and J by 2 bases, with 14 bases between them. CDR3 sequence: CASDPGPTYEQYF. CDR3 sequence (DNA): TGTGCCAGTGACCCGGGCCCCACCTACGAGCAGTACTTC.

The V and J genes are TRBV5-5 and TRBJ2-7; D gene uncertain. Trimming shortened V by 6 bases and J by 0 bases, and 10 bases separated the two germline ends. Germline V gives CDR1 SGHKS, CDR2 YYEKEE (reference sequence). The CDR3 is made up of 13 amino acids. The CDR3 reads CASTRTVSYEQYF. The CDR3 DNA follows: TGTGCCAGCACTAGAACAGTCTCCTACGAGCAGTACTTC. Full variable domain (outside the CDR3, taken from reference TRBV5-5 and TRBJ2-7): DAGVTQSPTHLIKTRGQQVTLRCSPISGHKSVSWYQQVLGQGPQFIFQYYEKEERGRGNFPDRFSARQFPNYSSELNVNALLLGDSALYLCASTRTVSYEQYFGPGTRLTVT.

The chain recombines TRBV15 with TRBJ1-2, with 7 positions matching TRBD1. Germline CDR1 and CDR2: LNHNV and YYDKDF (reference sequence). V gave up 3 bases and J gave up 14 bases; unmatched junction bases: 6. There are 11 residues in the CDR3. CDR3 in DNA: TGTGCCACCAGCAGGGGGACAGAGGAAACCTTC. Translated, it gives CATSRGTEETF.

This chain uses TRBV7-8 with TRBJ2-5; D uncertain. CDR1 is SGHVS, CDR2 FQNEAQ, per germline. V gave up 4 bases and J gave up 3 bases, with 15 bases separating them. The CDR3 length is 15 residues. CDR3 residues: CASSSPGPGEETQYF. CDR3 nucleotide sequence: TGTGCCAGCAGCTCGCCGGGCCCGGGTGAAGAGACCCAGTACTTC.

The count of this clone is one. The chain uses TRBV19 and TRBJ2-3, with 14 bases aligning to TRBD2. The CDR3 runs 15 residues. Germline V gene data show CDR1 as LNHDA and CDR2 as SQIVND (reference sequence). The junction had 2 bases not matched to a gene; V was cut back by 5 bases and J by 4 bases. The CDR3 bases are TGTGCCAGTAGTCAGACTAGCGGGAGGGCAGATACGCAGTATTTT. The encoded protein is CASSQTSGRADTQYF.

J is TRBJ2-5 and V is TRBV28, with TRBD2 matching over 7 bases. The germline V gene encodes CDR1 MDHEN and CDR2 SYDVKM. V was pared by 4 bases and J by 7 bases, with 9 bases of the junction left unmatched. This CDR3 comprises 14 residues. CDR3 in DNA: TGTGCCAGCAGTTCCTCGGGGGGTGTGGGGACCCAGTACTTC. Protein product: CASSSSGGVGTQYF.

The chain links TRBV19 to TRBJ1-4; D perhaps matches TRBD1 (6 bases). The CDR3 loop spans 15 amino acids. Germline-derived CDR1 and CDR2 are LNHDA and SQIVND (reference sequence). The ends were cut back, 3 bases at V and 5 bases at J, with 13 bases in the middle. The CDR3 region is CASSIAGTNNEKLFF. The CDR3 DNA follows: TGTGCCAGTAGTATTGCCGGGACAAACAATGAAAAACTGTTTTTT.

The J gene is TRBJ2-2, the V gene TRBV11-2, with D possibly TRBD1 on 7 matching bases. There are 18 residues in the CDR3. Germline values: CDR1 SGHAT, CDR2 FQNNGV. V was trimmed by 5 bases and J by 3 bases, leaving 22 bases between them. The CDR3 DNA reads as TGTGCCAGCAGCGGATTCCGACAGGGACTCGAGTACACCGGGGAGCTGTTTTTT. Residues: CASSGFRQGLEYTGELFF.

In its sample, this clone is medium-sized (0.01 to 0.1%). This chain joins TRBV19 and TRBJ1-1; D is possibly TRBD1 (6 bases). V was cut by 3 bases and J by 4 bases, with 12 bases left in between. The CDR3 totals 14 residues. CDR1 is LNHDA and CDR2 is SQIVND in the germline V gene (reference sequence). Here the CDR3 DNA reads TGTGCCAGTAGTATCGGGGGGCCGGGCACTGAAGCTTTCTTT. Amino acid sequence: CASSIGGPGTEAFF.

The chain combines TRBV10-1 with TRBJ2-2; D is perhaps TRBD2 (5 bases). Germline CDR1 reads WNHNN; CDR2 reads SYGVQD (reference sequence). There are 15 residues in the CDR3. Trimming shortened V by 2 bases and J by 3 bases, and 10 bases separated the two germline ends. The DNA for the CDR3 is TGCGCCAGCAGTGAGGTCCGGGGATACACCGGGGAGCTGTTTTTT. Protein: CASSEVRGYTGELFF.

V and J are TRBV5-4 and TRBJ1-1; 9 bases map to TRBD1. CDR1 and CDR2 (germline): SGHNT, YYREEE (reference sequence). CDR3 length equals 14 residues. J lost 5 bases, V lost 4 bases, and 6 bases had no gene match. As DNA, the CDR3 is TGTGCCAGCAGCGAGGGACAGGGCAGAACTGAAGCTTTCTTT. Protein sequence: CASSEGQGRTEAFF.

V gene TRBV6-5 combines with J gene TRBJ1-2, with no clear D. V was trimmed by 6 bases and J by 6 bases, leaving 17 bases between them. Germline V CDR1 and CDR2: MNHEY, SVGAGI. The CDR3 has 14 residues. The CDR3 nucleotides are TGTGCCAGCAGACCCGTATCAGTAGTTGATGGCTACACCTTC. Translation: CASRPVSVVDGYTF.

This clone was seen a few times. The chain employs TRBV20-1 and TRBJ2-2; D unclear. The length of the CDR3 is 11 residues. Looked up from germline, CDR1 is DFQATT and CDR2 is SNEGSKA (reference sequence). V lost 4 bases and J 7 bases, leaving 7 bases between the germline ends. The CDR3 sequence: CSANRVGELFF. The CDR3 coding sequence is TGCAGTGCTAACAGAGTCGGGGAGCTGTTTTTT.